This TCR beta chain was retrieved from a study of blood T cell repertoires in COVID-19. Whole-study context: COVID-19 samples collected from the United States, Italy and Spain covered acute and convalescent phases.

CDR1 is SEHNR, CDR2 FQNEAQ, per germline (reference sequence). The CDR3 extends over 14 amino acids. V trimming: 5 bases; J trimming: 1 base; junction bases outside the gene matches: 4. In the authors' methods: The assay estimated nucleated cells by amplifying reference gene primers. Profiled with immunoSEQ multiplex PCR; TCRdb holds only in-frame clones, not every one. From that table come the V and J calls and clone size; the DNA was used to work out D and trimming. The sample lists about 170,000 clones, approximately 90% occurring once. The TCR sequence derives from a man younger than 30 with COVID-19, enrolled during active disease. The J gene is TRBJ1-2, the V gene TRBV7-9, with 7 bases aligning to TRBD1. The sample comprised peripheral blood. CDR3 region: CASSDGTVNYGYTF. CDR3 DNA: TGTGCCAGCAGCGACGGGACAGTTAACTATGGCTACACCTTC. The full variable domain, completed using reference TRBV7-9 and TRBJ1-2, is DTGVSQNPRHKITKRGQNVTFRCDPISEHNRLYWYRQTLGQGPEFLTYFQNEAQLEKSRLLSDRFSAERPKGSFSTLEIQRTEQGDSAMYLCASSDGTVNYGYTFGSGTRLTVV.